A single TCR beta chain is shown here with its context. Its specificity is unknown. This sample was taken from a study of T cells in Graves' hyperthyroidism and ophthalmopathy. The investigators amplified TCR beta CDR3 regions from RNA transcripts. The primer set for the first-round RT-PCR of the TCR CDR3 was HTBI. TCRdb reprocessed the multiplex PCR reads with MiXCR, giving one entry per CDR3 protein. The sample holds about 840,000 distinct CDR3 sequences; roughly 37% are singletons and the top ten take approximately 8.7%. Patients aged 18 to 65 had newly diagnosed hyperthyroidism that had lasted under 2 months. Points from the study as a whole: Among thyroid clonotypes expanded above 0.001, most also appeared in blood. Separating ophthalmopathy from stable hyperthyroidism was achieved by a 13 V-J model.

The CDR3 is made up of 13 amino acids. Germline V lookup: CDR1 MGHRA, CDR2 YSYEKL. The ends were cut back, 5 bases at V and 5 bases at J, with 10 bases in the middle. The chain has TRBV4-1 and TRBJ1-5; D unclear. Sequencing was done on a sample of blood. The TCR originated in a man aged 18 to 35 with Graves' hyperthyroidism. The CDR3 region is CASSLQLDQPQHF. Written as DNA, the CDR3 is TGCGCCAGCAGCTTGCAGTTAGATCAGCCCCAGCATTTT.